The 18 T cell receptor beta chains listed next were all sequenced from one sample in a study of cytotoxic CD8 clonotypes in ibrutinib-treated CLL (dated by TCRdb to about 2021). The library came from the immunoSEQ multiplex PCR assay. As stored in TCRdb, this immuneACCESS dataset retains in-frame rearrangements with V and J assigned. A fraction of the clones does not appear; measured against another copy, unresolved V genes explain less than half of the discrepancy, and the remainder lacks a known reason. Across this sample there are 130,000 or so clones, with approximately 80% seen only once. The biggest ten clones account for 25% to 30% of the sample. Sample time point, as interpreted from the label and publication: approximately eleven months on ibrutinib. Here the sequenced sample was PBMCs, taken after 12 months of ibrutinib treatment. The receptors stem from a human donor with chronic lymphocytic leukemia.

This chain links TRBV11-3 with TRBJ1-2; D is uncertain. Germline CDR1 reads SGHNT; CDR2 reads YENEEA. V was shortened by 5 bases and J by 10 bases, with 5 bases between the two germline ends. This CDR3 has 9 residues. CDR3 sequence (DNA): TGTGCCAGCAGCAGACCCTACACCTTC. Encoded protein: CASSRPYTF.

The sample holds one count of this clone. V and J are TRBV28 and TRBJ1-5; D is undetermined. The germline V and J ends were trimmed by 7 bases and 2 bases, with 12 bases remaining between them. This CDR3 is built from 14 residues. Germline CDR1 and CDR2: MDHEN and SYDVKM. The CDR3 region is CASIPGFGNQPQHF. The CDR3 DNA reads as TGTGCCAGCATTCCGGGCTTTGGCAATCAGCCCCAGCATTTT.

The V call is TRBV30, the J call TRBJ2-5, with 8 bases identical to TRBD2. CDR3 size: 14 residues. Germline V gene sequence: CDR1 GTSNPN, CDR2 SVGIG (reference sequence). The junction had 8 bases not matched to a gene; V was cut back by 4 bases and J by 4 bases. The chain's CDR3 is CAWTGGGGIETQYF. The DNA of the CDR3 is TGTGCCTGGACCGGCGGCGGGGGGATAGAGACCCAGTACTTC.

The CDR3 coding sequence is TGTGCCAGCAGCTTTGACAGGGGGCTGGAGAACTACGAGCAGTACTTC. It yields the protein CASSFDRGLENYEQYF. J is TRBJ2-7 and V is TRBV5-5, with 10 bases that match TRBD1. Germline V gives CDR1 SGHKS, CDR2 YYEKEE (reference sequence). J gave up 3 bases and V 2 bases, and 8 bases lay outside the gene matches. The CDR3 runs to 16 residues.

The chain has TRBV10-2 and TRBJ2-1, with 12 bases identical to TRBD2. CDR1 and CDR2 (germline): WSHSY, SAAADI. The CDR3 is 19 amino acids. V lost 6 bases, J lost 2 bases, and 14 bases stayed unmatched. The CDR3 is CASSEQTSGRPNAYNEQFF. CDR3 in DNA: TGCGCCAGCAGCGAACAAACTAGCGGGAGGCCGAACGCCTACAATGAGCAGTTCTTC.

This chain uses TRBV19 with TRBJ1-2; perhaps TRBD1 as D (5 bases). This CDR3 is 14 amino acids long. V was cut by 6 bases and J by 5 bases, with 16 bases left in between. Germline V gene data show CDR1 as LNHDA and CDR2 as SQIVND (reference sequence). The CDR3 DNA is TGTGCCAGTAGGCCCGGGGCTCGAGGGTATGGCTACACCTTC. It specifies CASRPGARGYGYTF.

The sample holds a few counts of this clone. The rearrangement links TRBV7-9 to TRBJ1-1; D is unresolved. From germline, CDR1 is SEHNR and CDR2 FQNEAQ (reference sequence). This CDR3 is built from 13 residues. V lost 3 bases and J lost 3, with 8 bases in between. The CDR3 DNA reads TGTGCCAGCAGCTTGAATGAATACACTGAAGCTTTCTTT. Its translation is CASSLNEYTEAFF. Variable domain in full (rest from reference TRBV7-9 and TRBJ1-1): DTGVSQNPRHKITKRGQNVTFRCDPISEHNRLYWYRQTLGQGPEFLTYFQNEAQLEKSRLLSDRFSAERPKGSFSTLEIQRTEQGDSAMYLCASSLNEYTEAFFGQGTRLTVV.

The chain links TRBV4-1 to TRBJ2-1; 11 nucleotides line up with TRBD2. This CDR3 is built from 16 residues. CDR1 is MGHRA and CDR2 is YSYEKL in the germline V gene. The V gene end was trimmed by 2 bases and the J gene end by 8 bases; junction bases not matched to a gene: 8. The CDR3 spells CASSQQGTSGTDEQFF. The DNA of the CDR3 is TGCGCCAGCAGCCAACAGGGGACTAGCGGAACCGATGAGCAGTTCTTC.

The chain carries TRBV11-2 and TRBJ2-7; 9 bases line up with TRBD1. CDR3 length equals 16 residues. Unmatched junction bases numbered 9, after V lost 4 bases and J lost 2 bases. In germline, CDR1 is SGHAT, CDR2 FQNNGV. DNA for the CDR3: TGTGCCAGCAGCTCCTCCGGGACAGGGTGGACCTACGAGCAGTACTTC. Translation gives CASSSSGTGWTYEQYF. The full variable domain, with the rest looked up from reference TRBV11-2 and TRBJ2-7, is EAGVAQSPRYKIIEKRQSVAFWCNPISGHATLYWYQQILGQGPKLLIQFQNNGVVDDSQLPKDRFSAERLKGVDSTLKIQPAKLEDSAVYLCASSSSGTGWTYEQYFGPGTRLTVT.

The CDR3 here is CASSGDSGGQGNSPLHF. The CDR3 region has the DNA TGTGCCAGCAGTGGGGACTCAGGAGGACAGGGGAATTCACCCCTCCACTTT. The V call is TRBV2, the J call TRBJ1-6; 9 bases align to TRBD1. V lost 4 bases and J lost 7; bases outside the gene matches: 11. The germline V gene has CDR1 SNHLY and CDR2 FYNNEI. The CDR3 consists of 17 residues.

This clone was observed a few times. The genes are TRBV2 and TRBJ2-7; D is ambiguous. This CDR3 contains 13 residues. From germline, CDR1 is SNHLY and CDR2 FYNNEI. V was cut by 2 bases and J by 7 bases, with 12 bases left in between. CDR3 protein: CASSEWPAWEQYF. CDR3 sequence (DNA): TGTGCCAGCAGTGAATGGCCAGCTTGGGAGCAGTACTTC.

This clone has a handful of counts. The rearrangement links TRBV11-2 to TRBJ2-7; TRBD1 or TRBD2 may be the D gene (5 bases each). The CDR3 extends over 11 amino acids. The V and J ends lost 5 bases and 4 bases respectively, with 6 bases between them. Per the germline V gene, CDR1 is SGHAT and CDR2 is FQNNGV. The chain's CDR3 is CASSGGYEQYF. CDR3 nucleotides: TGTGCCAGCAGCGGGGGATACGAGCAGTACTTC. The variable domain in full, with the rest retrieved from reference TRBV11-2 and TRBJ2-7, is EAGVAQSPRYKIIEKRQSVAFWCNPISGHATLYWYQQILGQGPKLLIQFQNNGVVDDSQLPKDRFSAERLKGVDSTLKIQPAKLEDSAVYLCASSGGYEQYFGPGTRLTVT.

This chain connects TRBV27 to TRBJ2-5; TRBD2 matches 8 bases. Germline V CDR1 and CDR2: MNHEY, SMNVEV (reference sequence). The CDR3 covers 15 residues. V lost 0 bases to trimming and J lost 5 bases; unmatched junction nucleotides: 5. CDR3 coding DNA: TGTGCCAGCAGTTTATCAGGGGGACTAGTGGAGACCCAGTACTTC. It specifies CASSLSGGLVETQYF.

This clone was detected only once. The chain has TRBV13 and TRBJ2-2, with D tentatively TRBD1 (6 bases). Per the germline V gene, CDR1 is PRHDT and CDR2 is FYEKMQ (reference sequence). The CDR3 extends over 16 amino acids. The ends were cut back, 4 bases at V and 3 bases at J, with 15 bases in the middle. This CDR3 is CASSYTGPGDTGELFF. CDR3 DNA: TGTGCCAGCAGCTACACAGGGCCCGGGGACACCGGGGAGCTGTTTTTT.

The V call is TRBV12-5, the J call TRBJ2-2; no clear D. V was trimmed by 3 bases and J by 6 bases, leaving 5 bases between them. This CDR3 is 12 amino acids long. The germline V gene encodes CDR1 LGHNT and CDR2 FRNRAP. CDR3 sequence reads: CASGLTSGELFF. The CDR3 coding sequence is TGTGCTAGTGGTTTAACTTCCGGGGAGCTGTTTTTT.

J is TRBJ2-5 and V is TRBV5-4, with TRBD1 matching over 8 bases. The germline V gene encodes CDR1 SGHNT and CDR2 YYREEE (reference sequence). J gave up 2 bases and V 2 bases, and 2 bases lay outside the gene matches. The CDR3 loop spans 14 amino acids. The CDR3 region is CASSFRDRQETQYF. CDR3 sequence (DNA): TGTGCCAGCAGCTTCCGGGACAGGCAAGAGACCCAGTACTTC.

The V call is TRBV19, the J call TRBJ1-5; D is unresolved. The CDR3 loop spans 14 amino acids. In germline, CDR1 is LNHDA, CDR2 SQIVND (reference sequence). V shed 4 bases and J shed 0 bases, with 7 bases lying between them. The CDR3 region has the DNA TGTGCCAGTAGTACGGACGGTAGCAATCAGCCCCAGCATTTT. Its translation: CASSTDGSNQPQHF.

The chain uses TRBV27 and TRBJ2-5; unclear D gene. The CDR3 length is 15 residues. Trimming left V 4 bases short and J 9 bases short, with 21 bases between. The V gene's germline CDR1 is MNHEY and CDR2 SMNVEV (reference sequence). The CDR3 nucleotides are TGTGCCAGCAGTTCCCAGGACGCTGGGGTGTCTGCCCAGTACTTC. Amino acids: CASSSQDAGVSAQYF.